What follows are 32 T cell receptor beta chains derived from one specimen sequenced in a study of cytomegalovirus exposure and HLA in healthy donors. Use of 60 Vbeta and 13 Jbeta primers characterized the PCR. This table comes from immunoSEQ multiplex PCR, and its TCRdb copy is limited to in-frame clones, with some not included. The sample shows over 200,000 clones, more than 60% of them seen only once. Sequenced material: PBMCs. The receptor set was obtained from a woman between 55 and 75 years old in good health and CMV-seropositive.

This clone was seen a few times. The chain uses TRBV6-5 and TRBJ2-7; TRBD2 might be the D (7 bases). The CDR3 spans 16 residues. V shed 1 base and J shed 0 bases, with 13 bases lying between them. Germline V CDR1 and CDR2: MNHEY, SVGAGI. The CDR3 loop reads CASSYYRGANSYEQYF. In DNA form, the CDR3 reads TGTGCCAGCAGTTACTATCGGGGGGCTAACTCCTACGAGCAGTACTTC.

This chain uses TRBV7-3 with TRBJ2-3; 14 bases fit TRBD2. This CDR3 has 16 amino acids. Germline CDR1 and CDR2: SGHTA and FQGTGA. The J segment lost 4 bases and the V segment lost 2 bases, leaving 2 bases of the junction unmatched. The CDR3 loop reads CASSLSTSGGADTQYF. The CDR3 nucleotides read TGTGCCAGCAGCTTATCGACTAGCGGGGGGGCAGATACGCAGTATTTT.

The J gene is TRBJ2-3, the V gene TRBV9, with TRBD2 identical over 11 bases. There are 16 residues in the CDR3. Germline V lookup: CDR1 SGDLS, CDR2 YYNGEE. J lost 4 bases, V lost 3 bases, and 7 bases had no gene match. CDR3 in DNA: TGTGCCAGCAGCGACCTAGCGGGGGGTGTGCCAGATACGCAGTATTTT. The encoded protein is CASSDLAGGVPDTQYF. Combining the CDR3 with reference TRBV9 and TRBJ2-3 gives the whole variable domain DSGVTQTPKHLITATGQRVTLRCSPRSGDLSVYWYQQSLDQGLQFLIQYYNGEERAKGNILERFSAQQFPDLHSELNLSSLELGDSALYFCASSDLAGGVPDTQYFGPGTRLTVL.

The chain employs TRBV30 and TRBJ1-1; weak D call: TRBD1 (5 bases). CDR1 is GTSNPN and CDR2 is SVGIG in the germline V gene (reference sequence). V lost 5 bases and J lost 6, with 19 bases in between. This CDR3 has 14 amino acids. The CDR3 loop reads CAWLRRRGISEAFF. The CDR3 coding sequence is TGTGCCTGGCTCAGACGGAGGGGAATATCTGAAGCTTTCTTT.

The V gene is TRBV5-1, the J gene TRBJ2-1; the D is unclear. This CDR3 comprises 11 residues. Trimming removed 7 bases from V and 8 bases from J, with 10 bases in between. Per germline, CDR1 SGHRS and CDR2 YFSETQ. The CDR3 spells CASSNTDEQFF. The CDR3 nucleotides read TGCGCCAGCTCTAATACTGATGAGCAGTTCTTC.

The chain combines TRBV4-1 with TRBJ2-1; no clear D gene. V shed 2 bases and J shed 3 bases, with 11 bases lying between them. Germline CDR1 and CDR2: MGHRA and YSYEKL. The CDR3 length is 15 residues. The CDR3 DNA is TGCGCCAGCAGCCAACCCCCCGGTGGCTACAATGAGCAGTTCTTC. This codes for CASSQPPGGYNEQFF.

This chain connects TRBV11-2 to TRBJ1-6, with D possibly TRBD1 on 6 matching bases. Germline-derived CDR1 and CDR2 are SGHAT and FQNNGV. This CDR3 comprises 14 residues. V was cut by 7 bases and J by 13 bases, with 20 bases left in between. CDR3 protein: CASNNIGGASPLHF. The CDR3 DNA is TGTGCCAGCAACAACATCGGGGGGGCCTCGCCCCTCCACTTT.

This clone showed up just once. The chain combines TRBV6-1 with TRBJ1-2; no reliable D call. This CDR3 region has 15 residues. The germline gives CDR1 MNHNS, CDR2 SASEGT. V was pared by 0 bases and J by 3 bases, with 11 bases between. CDR3 sequence: CASSEAGGSYYGYTF. The CDR3 DNA reads TGTGCCAGCAGTGAAGCTGGAGGATCCTACTATGGCTACACCTTC.

The V and J genes are TRBV7-2 and TRBJ1-5, with D maybe TRBD1 (6 bases). V shed 5 bases and J shed 8 bases, with 16 bases lying between them. Germline CDR1 SGHTA, CDR2 FQGNSA. The CDR3 is 14 amino acids. The DNA of the CDR3 is TGTGCCAGCAGCCCTGGACAGCCCTCGGAGCCCCAGCATTTT. It codes for CASSPGQPSEPQHF.

The rearrangement links TRBV10-3 to TRBJ2-7; D is perhaps TRBD2 (5 bases). Germline CDR1 reads ENHRY; CDR2 reads SYGVKD. The CDR3 contains 12 residues. V lost 10 bases to trimming and J lost 2 bases, with 12 bases between them. The CDR3 spells CATTAGTYEQYF. In nucleotides, the CDR3 is TGTGCCACCACGGCGGGTACCTACGAGCAGTACTTC.

The chain is built from TRBV28 and TRBJ2-7; possible D gene TRBD2, 5 bases. Between the trimmed V and J ends, which lost 3 bases and 0 bases, there was a span of 9 bases. The CDR3 length is 14 residues. Germline-derived CDR1 and CDR2 are MDHEN and SYDVKM. The CDR3 loop is CASSLVGLSYEQYF. DNA of the CDR3: TGTGCCAGCAGTTTGGTAGGACTCTCCTACGAGCAGTACTTC.

This chain links TRBV5-8 with TRBJ1-1; the match to TRBD1 covers 7 bases. This CDR3 is built from 14 residues. From germline, CDR1 is SGHTS and CDR2 YDEGEE. The V segment lost 1 base and the J segment 7 bases; nucleotides outside the gene matches: 7. The CDR3 loop is CASSLYSGGSEAFF. Written as DNA, the CDR3 is TGTGCCAGCAGCTTGTATTCAGGGGGGAGTGAAGCTTTCTTT.

The rearrangement joins TRBV10-2 to TRBJ2-1, with 9 nucleotides matching TRBD2. This CDR3 contains 14 residues. V lost 7 bases, J lost 0 bases, and 1 base stayed unmatched. Germline CDR1 reads WSHSY; CDR2 reads SAAADI. The CDR3 DNA sequence: TGCGCCAGCAAACTAGCGGGCTCCTACAATGAGCAGTTCTTC. Its protein is CASKLAGSYNEQFF.

Regarding this clone: No DNA is shown, since the ends of the CDR3 on it are uncertain; the CDR3 is the one TCRdb lists. This sequence joins TRBV5-4 and TRBJ1-6; the D call in the table, TRBD1, was not verified against the DNA. The CDR3 is 16 residues long, ends included. Germline-derived CDR1 and CDR2 are SGHNT and YYREEE (reference sequence). The CDR3 sequence: CASSSSTGGLWSPLHF.

The chain is built from TRBV28 and TRBJ1-6, with D tentatively TRBD1 (5 bases). CDR3 length: 16 amino acids. The V end was cut by 4 bases, the J end by 0 bases, with 10 bases between. Per the germline V gene, CDR1 is MDHEN and CDR2 is SYDVKM. The CDR3 bases are TGTGCCAGCAGTTGGGACTTTAGCTCCTATAATTCACCCCTCCACTTT. It is translated as CASSWDFSSYNSPLHF.

The chain couples TRBV19 to TRBJ1-2; 8 nucleotides match TRBD1. The CDR3 has 15 residues. Germline CDR1 reads LNHDA; CDR2 reads SQIVND (reference sequence). Germline trimming cut 3 bases from V and 6 bases from J; bases unmatched to any gene: 9. The CDR3 is CASSMVSAGGDGYTF. The CDR3 DNA reads TGTGCCAGTAGTATGGTGTCGGCAGGGGGCGATGGCTACACCTTC.

V usage is TRBV4-1 and J usage is TRBJ1-6; D perhaps matches TRBD1 (6 bases). The germline V and J ends were trimmed by 1 base and 14 bases, with 24 bases remaining between them. CDR3 length: 17 amino acids. The germline V gene has CDR1 MGHRA and CDR2 YSYEKL. This CDR3 is CASSQAGAGSTPGTLHF. The DNA of the CDR3 is TGCGCCAGCAGCCAAGCAGGGGCTGGATCTACCCCGGGTACCCTCCACTTT.

CDR3 bases: TGTGCCAGCAGCGAAGGAAGGGGTCAGGGGAGAAATTCACCCCTCCACTTT. Translated, it gives CASSEGRGQGRNSPLHF. This rearrangement joins TRBV9 to TRBJ1-6, with D perhaps matching TRBD1 (6 bases). Germline CDR1 and CDR2: SGDLS and YYNGEE. Trimming shortened V by 3 bases and J by 7 bases, and 20 bases separated the two germline ends. The CDR3 contains 17 residues.

The chain recombines TRBV18 with TRBJ2-2; 8 bases map to TRBD2. Germline trimming cut 0 bases from V and 3 bases from J; bases unmatched to any gene: 6. The CDR3 has 17 amino acids. Per the germline V gene, CDR1 is KGHSH and CDR2 is LQKENI. DNA for the CDR3: TGTGCCAGCTCACCACCGAAGCGGGGGACCTACACCGGGGAGCTGTTTTTT. Protein sequence: CASSPPKRGTYTGELFF.

J is TRBJ2-3 and V is TRBV29-1; 7 nucleotides match TRBD1. Unmatched junction bases numbered 11, after V lost 7 bases and J lost 4 bases. The CDR3 is 14 residues long. The germline V gene has CDR1 SQVTM and CDR2 ANQGSEA. The CDR3 spells CSAHPGQLPDTQYF. The CDR3 bases are TGCAGCGCCCACCCGGGACAGCTTCCAGATACGCAGTATTTT.

This chain connects TRBV13 to TRBJ1-1; 9 bases are a match to TRBD1. The CDR3 covers 15 residues. The ends lost 4 bases at V and 3 bases at J; junction bases unmatched: 6. Germline lookup yields CDR1 PRHDT and CDR2 FYEKMQ (reference sequence). The CDR3 loop reads CASSSYRGRYTEAFF. CDR3 DNA sequence: TGTGCCAGCAGCTCCTACAGGGGGCGGTACACTGAAGCTTTCTTT.

A few counts support this clone. V and J are TRBV5-3 and TRBJ2-7; the match to TRBD1 covers 8 bases. TRBV5-3 is an ORF, and what it does is uncertain. V was clipped by 3 bases and J by 6 bases; unmatched bases: 8. The CDR3 loop spans 14 amino acids. The CDR3 spells CARSYRGSASEQYF. CDR3 in DNA: TGTGCCAGAAGCTACAGGGGGTCAGCCTCCGAGCAGTACTTC.

V is TRBV30 and J is TRBJ1-1, with D tentatively TRBD1 (5 bases). Germline V gives CDR1 GTSNPN, CDR2 SVGIG (reference sequence). The V end lost 0 bases, the J end lost 4 bases, and 12 bases lay between the germline ends. This CDR3 spans 14 amino acids. The CDR3 DNA sequence: TGTGCCTGGAGTGTCGGGTCAGGGATCACTGAAGCTTTCTTT. This gives the protein CAWSVGSGITEAFF.

This clone was observed a handful of times. V gene TRBV5-1 combines with J gene TRBJ2-2; 11 bases match TRBD2. Per the germline V gene, CDR1 is SGHRS and CDR2 is YFSETQ. The CDR3 sequence is 16 residues long. The ends lost 7 bases at V and 5 bases at J; junction bases unmatched: 10. The CDR3 DNA is TGCGCCAGCGCATCCGAACTAGCGGGGGCTACCGGGGAGCTGTTTTTT. It is translated as CASASELAGATGELFF. The variable domain in full, with the rest retrieved from reference TRBV5-1 and TRBJ2-2, is KAGVTQTPRYLIKTRGQQVTLSCSPISGHRSVSWYQQTPGQGLQFLFEYFSETQRNKGNFPGRFSGRQFSNSRSEMNVSTLELGDSALYLCASASELAGATGELFFGEGSRLTVL.

The chain carries TRBV5-1 and TRBJ1-3, with 8 bases aligning to TRBD1. With V trimmed by 4 bases and J by 3 bases, 3 bases remained unmatched. The CDR3 runs 14 residues. Per germline, CDR1 SGHRS and CDR2 YFSETQ. CDR3 in amino acids: CASSTDRDGNTIYF. The CDR3 region has the DNA TGCGCCAGCAGCACGGACAGGGATGGAAACACCATATATTTT.

The rearrangement uses TRBV19 and TRBJ2-5; D is possibly TRBD1 (6 bases). In germline, CDR1 is LNHDA, CDR2 SQIVND (reference sequence). Trimming stripped 2 bases from V and 11 bases from J, with 21 bases between. This CDR3 is built from 15 residues. CDR3 DNA: TGTGCCAGTAGTATAAACCCCCGACAGGTCCAACAGCAGTACTTC. Amino acid sequence: CASSINPRQVQQQYF.

This chain joins TRBV29-1 and TRBJ1-4; tentatively, D is TRBD1 (6 bases). V lost 6 bases and J lost 8, with 16 bases in between. The CDR3 consists of 13 residues. CDR1 and CDR2 (germline): SQVTM, ANQGSEA. This chain's CDR3 is CSVVRGPGEKLFF. CDR3 nucleotides: TGCAGCGTCGTCAGGGGCCCGGGAGAAAAACTGTTTTTT.

This clone was detected only a few times. The chain has TRBV6-4 and TRBJ2-1; D is possibly TRBD2 (5 bases). V shed 0 bases and J shed 0 bases, with 12 bases lying between them. Germline V gene lookup returns CDR1 MRHNA and CDR2 SNTAGT. The CDR3 is 17 amino acids. CDR3 sequence: CASSDSIGSGSYNEQFF. The CDR3 DNA sequence: TGTGCCAGCAGTGACTCGATTGGGAGTGGCTCCTACAATGAGCAGTTCTTC.

Turning to this clone: The same CDR3 can be traced to other DNA sequences in this sample. The V and J genes are TRBV18 and TRBJ2-5; D is uncertain. Germline V lookup: CDR1 KGHSH, CDR2 LQKENI. Between the trimmed V and J ends, which lost 0 bases and 1 base, there was a span of 3 bases. This CDR3 has 13 residues. The CDR3 sequence: CASSPPSQETQYF. In nucleotides, the CDR3 is TGTGCCAGCTCACCACCGAGCCAAGAGACCCAGTACTTC.

The rearrangement uses TRBV7-9 and TRBJ2-7; possibly TRBD1 for D (6 bases). The length of the CDR3 is 13 residues. V lost 3 bases and J lost 4, with 10 bases in between. Germline V gene data show CDR1 as SEHNR and CDR2 as FQNEAQ (reference sequence). DNA for the CDR3: TGTGCCAGCAGCTTTGGACAGACTTACGAGCAGTACTTC. Translation gives CASSFGQTYEQYF.

This clone was detected a few times. This chain connects TRBV5-1 to TRBJ2-7; TRBD1 matches at 8 bases. The CDR3 has 14 amino acids. Germline V gene data show CDR1 as SGHRS and CDR2 as YFSETQ. V lost 3 bases to trimming and J lost 3 bases; unmatched junction nucleotides: 5. CDR3 amino acids: CASSSTGVVYEQYF. The DNA for the CDR3 is TGCGCCAGCAGCTCGACAGGGGTGGTCTACGAGCAGTACTTC.

The chain employs TRBV18 and TRBJ1-2, with D unresolved. Trimming took off 3 bases at V and 5 bases at J, with 10 bases between the two ends. The germline V gene encodes CDR1 KGHSH and CDR2 LQKENI. The CDR3 length is 13 residues. CDR3 bases: TGTGCCAGCTCACCTGAGGTATCGTATGGCTACACCTTC. Translating gives CASSPEVSYGYTF.